The following is a T cell receptor beta chain sequence with its context. The sample is drawn from a study of blood T cell dynamics during melanoma immunotherapy. Study summary: Standard first-line treatment here was pembrolizumab or nivolumab plus ipilimumab in metastatic melanoma.

Using immunoSEQ multiplex PCR, the repertoire was profiled, and TCRdb retains in-frame clones only, with some absent. The sample contains more than 6,500 clones, 85% of which appear only once. The V end lost 2 bases, the J end lost 4 bases, and 9 bases lay between the germline ends. The CDR3 runs to 13 residues. Germline V gene data show CDR1 as SGHRS and CDR2 as YFSETQ. This sample's time point: week 3, after first cycle of checkpoint inhibitor. Response was assessed by RECIST 1.1 at 12 weeks, except a couple of rapid progressors. Patients had no prior systemic cancer treatment, immunosuppressants or other active cancers.

The sequences come from blood, collected from a patient treated with checkpoint blockade. The rearrangement links TRBV5-1 to TRBJ1-1; possible D gene TRBD1, 6 bases. The TCR originated in a human donor with melanoma. CDR3 DNA sequence: TGCGCCAGCAGCTTAACAGGGACCACTGAAGCTTTCTTT. Translated: CASSLTGTTEAFF.